This TCR beta chain was identified in a study of cytomegalovirus exposure and HLA in healthy donors. The CDR3 loop spans 14 amino acids. The ends lost 3 bases at V and 7 bases at J; junction bases unmatched: 7. Germline assignment: CDR1 ENHRY and CDR2 SYGVKD. Both 60 Vbeta primers and 13 Jbeta primers went into the PCR. The assay was immunoSEQ multiplex PCR, and TCRdb's table has in-frame clones only and misses some. The sample has roughly 70,000 clones, roughly 70% seen once. The sequence derives from a male donor in good health and CMV-seropositive. The chain carries TRBV10-3 and TRBJ2-3, with TRBD1 matching over 7 bases. Sequencing used PBMCs. The chain's CDR3 is CAISDGDSRNTQYF. The CDR3 coding sequence is TGTGCCATCAGTGATGGGGACAGCAGAAATACGCAGTATTTT.